A selection of T cell receptor beta chains follows, all from one sample in a study of blood T cell repertoires in COVID-19. The method was immunoSEQ multiplex PCR; TCRdb's version includes in-frame clones alone and lacks a portion of them. The table includes roughly 230,000 clones, 75% to 85% detected once. The sequencing input was peripheral blood. The receptor source for this set is a human donor in a cohort sampled during active COVID-19. Both conserved end residues are part of each CDR3. A D gene is named only where the DNA matches it firmly. Not every row has a clone size; where given, it reads once, few, many or a size class.

clone_size	v_call	d_call	j_call	cdr3_aa	cdr3_nt
.	TRBV5-1	.	TRBJ1-6	CASSSSNSPLHF	TGCGCCAGCAGCTCCTCCAATTCACCCCTCCACTTT
.	TRBV9	TRBD1	TRBJ2-5	CASSVVDREETQYF	TGTGCCAGCAGCGTAGTAGACAGGGAAGAGACCCAGTACTTC
.	TRBV6-5	.	TRBJ1-3	CTTRGEAGNTIYF	TGTACCACCCGGGGTGAGGCTGGAAACACCATATATTTT
once	TRBV5-1	.	TRBJ2-2	CASSFPMGHTGELFF	TGCGCCAGCAGCTTCCCCATGGGGCATACCGGGGAGCTGTTTTTT
.	TRBV18	TRBD2	TRBJ2-2	CASSPLSGSNTGELFF	TGTGCCAGCTCACCCTTGAGCGGGAGTAACACCGGGGAGCTGTTTTTT
.	TRBV27	TRBD2	TRBJ2-6	CASSKVIVAGGSGANVLTF	TGTGCCAGCAGTAAGGTAATAGTAGCGGGAGGTTCTGGGGCCAACGTCCTGACTTTC
.	TRBV11-2	TRBD2	TRBJ2-1	CASSDLAGGVLSYNEQFF	TGTGCCAGCAGCGACCTAGCGGGGGGCGTTCTCTCCTACAATGAGCAGTTCTTC
.	TRBV18	TRBD2	TRBJ2-5	CASSKSSGAQETQYF	TGTGCCAGCTCAAAGAGCAGCGGGGCCCAAGAGACCCAGTACTTC
.	TRBV5-1	TRBD1	TRBJ2-4	CASADRGSNIQYF	TGCGCCAGCGCGGACAGGGGATCAAACATTCAGTACTTC
.	TRBV6-5	.	TRBJ1-2	CASSYYGGGYTF	TGTGCCAGCAGTTACTACGGGGGGGGCTACACCTTC
.	TRBV11-1	.	TRBJ1-3	CASTDRYSGNTIYF	TGTGCCAGCACGGACAGATACTCTGGAAACACCATATATTTT
few	TRBV7-2	TRBD2	TRBJ2-1	CASSLGTSGSNEQFF	TGTGCCAGCAGCTTAGGGACTAGCGGGAGTAATGAGCAGTTCTTC
.	TRBV4-1	TRBD1	TRBJ2-2	CASSPPGQGAAGELFF	TGCGCCAGCAGTCCCCCGGGACAGGGGGCCGCCGGGGAGCTGTTTTTT
.	TRBV6-5	.	TRBJ1-5	CASSYRRWMEPQHF	TGTGCCAGCAGTTACCGGAGGTGGATGGAGCCCCAGCATTTT
.	TRBV5-5	.	TRBJ1-1	CASSAGGGGTEAFF	TGTGCCAGCAGCGCCGGGGGGGGCGGCACTGAAGCTTTCTTT
few	TRBV4-1	TRBD2	TRBJ2-3	CASSQEGGGAQDTQYF	TGCGCCAGCAGCCAAGAGGGCGGGGGGGCCCAAGATACGCAGTATTTT
.	TRBV5-1	.	TRBJ2-3	CASSLDSGTDTQYF	TGCGCCAGCAGCTTGGACTCAGGGACAGATACGCAGTATTTT
once	TRBV11-1	.	TRBJ2-7	CASSPTGSYEQYF	TGTGCCAGCAGCCCAACTGGGAGCTACGAGCAGTACTTC
.	TRBV2	.	TRBJ1-5	CASTKTGPNQPQHF	TGTGCCAGCACTAAAACAGGTCCCAATCAGCCCCAGCATTTT
.	TRBV7-9	.	TRBJ2-6	CASSQTDRANVLTF	TGTGCCAGCAGCCAAACTGACAGGGCCAACGTCCTGACTTTC
few	TRBV24-1	TRBD1	TRBJ2-3	CATSDPVGRRGRRDTQYF	TGTGCCACCAGTGACCCCGTAGGACGAAGGGGGCGTAGAGATACGCAGTATTTT
.	TRBV5-1	.	TRBJ1-4	CASSSTGLPTANEKLFF	TGCGCCAGCAGCTCTACAGGGCTCCCAACTGCTAATGAAAAACTGTTTTTT
once	TRBV6-1	.	TRBJ1-5	CASSEGSGHQVGPQHF	TGTGCCAGCAGTGAAGGGTCCGGACACCAAGTAGGGCCCCAGCATTTT
.	TRBV2	TRBD1	TRBJ2-2	CASRPIAGTGGTGELFF	TGTGCCAGCAGACCCATCGCCGGGACAGGGGGCACCGGGGAGCTGTTTTTT